Sequencing of this TCR beta chain was carried out in a study of blood T cell repertoires in COVID-19. About the study: Acute and convalescent COVID-19 samples came from the United States, Italy and Spain. Sample material is recorded as cDNA or gDNA derived from T cells, B-cell-depleted T cells, or PBMCs.

Original processing notes: Estimated nucleated cell counts came from reference gene primer amplification. Data came from immunoSEQ multiplex PCR; TCRdb stores just in-frame clones and leaves some out. From that table come the V and J calls and clone size; the DNA was used to work out D and trimming. Of about 320,000 clones in the sample, around 88% were seen once. Seattle cases were enrolled at active infection and followed longitudinally. The sequence was collected from a woman aged 30 to 39 with COVID-19, enrolled during active disease. Sequences were obtained from peripheral blood.

CDR3 coding DNA: TGCGCCAGCAGCTTGGCGACAGCCATCCGAAACAATGAGCAGTTCTTC. This encodes CASSLATAIRNNEQFF. The chain uses TRBV5-1 and TRBJ2-1; possible D gene TRBD1, 5 bases. This CDR3 contains 16 residues. V was shortened by 0 bases and J by 5 bases, with 15 bases between the two germline ends. Germline CDR1 SGHRS, CDR2 YFSETQ.